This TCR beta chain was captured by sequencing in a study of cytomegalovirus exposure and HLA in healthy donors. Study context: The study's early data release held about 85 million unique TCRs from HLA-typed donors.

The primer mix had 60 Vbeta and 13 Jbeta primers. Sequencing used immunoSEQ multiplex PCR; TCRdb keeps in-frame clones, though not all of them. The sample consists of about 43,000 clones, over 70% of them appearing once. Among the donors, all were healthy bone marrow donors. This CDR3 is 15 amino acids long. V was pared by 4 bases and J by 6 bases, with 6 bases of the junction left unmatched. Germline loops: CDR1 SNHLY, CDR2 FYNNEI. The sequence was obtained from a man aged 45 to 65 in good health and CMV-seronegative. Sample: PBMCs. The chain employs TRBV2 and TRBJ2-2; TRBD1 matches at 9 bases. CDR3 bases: TGTGCCAGCAGTGGGGACAGGGTGGGTGCCGGGGAGCTGTTTTTT. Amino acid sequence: CASSGDRVGAGELFF.